The present T cell receptor beta chain was sequenced within a study of OX40 agonist ivuxolimab in advanced cancers. The ends lost 3 bases at V and 8 bases at J; junction bases unmatched: 4. The CDR3 covers 13 residues. Germline loops: CDR1 MNHNY, CDR2 SVGAGI (reference sequence). Only in-frame clones appear in the TCRdb table, and some are missing; sequencing was by immunoSEQ multiplex PCR. The sample lists over 100,000 clones; 75% to 90% were seen once. The receptor's source is an adult with an advanced solid tumor such as melanoma, head and neck, liver or kidney cancer. V gene TRBV6-6 combines with J gene TRBJ2-3, with TRBD1 matching over 8 bases. The sequences come from CD4+ or CD8+ T cells sorted from blood, collected in a trial of the OX40 agonist ivuxolimab. In DNA, the CDR3 is TGTGCCAGCAGTTATCAGGGGGCAGGTACGCAGTATTTT. It encodes CASSYQGAGTQYF.